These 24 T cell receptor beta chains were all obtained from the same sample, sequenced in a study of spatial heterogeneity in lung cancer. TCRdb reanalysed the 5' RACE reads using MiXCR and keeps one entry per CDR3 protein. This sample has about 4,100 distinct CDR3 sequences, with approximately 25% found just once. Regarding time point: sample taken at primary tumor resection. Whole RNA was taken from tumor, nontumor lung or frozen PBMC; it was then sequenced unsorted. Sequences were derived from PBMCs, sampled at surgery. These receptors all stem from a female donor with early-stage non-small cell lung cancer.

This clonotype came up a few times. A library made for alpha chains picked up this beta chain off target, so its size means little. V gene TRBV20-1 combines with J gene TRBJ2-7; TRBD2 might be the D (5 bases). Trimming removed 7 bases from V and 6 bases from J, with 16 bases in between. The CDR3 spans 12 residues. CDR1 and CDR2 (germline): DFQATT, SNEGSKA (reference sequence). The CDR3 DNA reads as TGCAGTGTCGAACAACGGGCGGGCGAGCAGTACTTC. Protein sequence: CSVEQRAGEQYF.

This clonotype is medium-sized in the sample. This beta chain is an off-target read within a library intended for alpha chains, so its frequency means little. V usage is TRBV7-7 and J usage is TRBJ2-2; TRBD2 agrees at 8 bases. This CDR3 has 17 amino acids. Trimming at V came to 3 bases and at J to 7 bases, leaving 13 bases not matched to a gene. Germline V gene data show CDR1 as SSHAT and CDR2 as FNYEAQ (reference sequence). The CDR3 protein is CASSLGPGGPVGGELFF. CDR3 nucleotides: TGTGCCAGCAGCTTGGGGCCGGGAGGGCCCGTAGGCGGGGAGCTGTTTTTT.

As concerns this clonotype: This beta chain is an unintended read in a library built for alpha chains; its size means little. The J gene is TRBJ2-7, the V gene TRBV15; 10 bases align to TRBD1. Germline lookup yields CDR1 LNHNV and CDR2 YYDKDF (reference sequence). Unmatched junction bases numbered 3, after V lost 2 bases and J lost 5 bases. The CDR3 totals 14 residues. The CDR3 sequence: CATSRRQGAHEQYF. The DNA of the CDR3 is TGTGCCACCAGCAGAAGACAGGGGGCCCACGAGCAGTACTTC.

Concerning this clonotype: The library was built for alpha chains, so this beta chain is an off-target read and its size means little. The CDR3 loop is CASSLDPGLRGLFF. CDR3 nucleotide sequence: TGTGCCAGCAGCTTGGATCCGGGACTTCGGGGGCTGTTTTTT. V usage is TRBV5-4 and J usage is TRBJ2-2, with a weak D call TRBD2 (6 bases). V was cut by 0 bases and J by 13 bases, with 16 bases left in between. This CDR3 contains 14 residues. Germline V gene sequence: CDR1 SGHNT, CDR2 YYREEE (reference sequence). Using reference TRBV5-4 and TRBJ2-2 for the parts outside the CDR3, the full variable domain is ETGVTQSPTHLIKTRGQQVTLRCSSQSGHNTVSWYQQALGQGPQFIFQYYREEENGRGNFPPRFSGLQFPNYSSELNVNALELDDSALYLCASSLDPGLRGLFFGEGSRLTVL.

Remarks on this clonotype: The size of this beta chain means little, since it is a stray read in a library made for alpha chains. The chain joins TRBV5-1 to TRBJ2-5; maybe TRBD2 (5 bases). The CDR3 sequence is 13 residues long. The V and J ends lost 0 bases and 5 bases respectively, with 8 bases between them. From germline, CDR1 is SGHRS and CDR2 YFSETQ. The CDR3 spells CASSLVGEETQYF. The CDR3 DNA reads TGCGCCAGCAGCTTGGTTGGGGAGGAGACCCAGTACTTC.

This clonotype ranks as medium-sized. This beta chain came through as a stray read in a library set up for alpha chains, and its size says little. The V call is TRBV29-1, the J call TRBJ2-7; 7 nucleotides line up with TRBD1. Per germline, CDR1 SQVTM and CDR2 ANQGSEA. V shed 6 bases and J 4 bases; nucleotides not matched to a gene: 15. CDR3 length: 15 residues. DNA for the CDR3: TGCAGCGTAAAAAGAAGGGCAGGGGGTCTTTACGAGCAGTACTTC. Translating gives CSVKRRAGGLYEQYF.

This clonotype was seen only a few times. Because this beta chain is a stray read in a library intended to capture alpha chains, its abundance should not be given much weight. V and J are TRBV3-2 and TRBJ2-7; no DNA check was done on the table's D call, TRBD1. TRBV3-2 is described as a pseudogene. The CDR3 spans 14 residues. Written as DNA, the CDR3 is TGTGCCAGCAGCCAAAAGGGACAGGGGGACGAGCAGTACTTC. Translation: CASSQKGQGDEQYF.

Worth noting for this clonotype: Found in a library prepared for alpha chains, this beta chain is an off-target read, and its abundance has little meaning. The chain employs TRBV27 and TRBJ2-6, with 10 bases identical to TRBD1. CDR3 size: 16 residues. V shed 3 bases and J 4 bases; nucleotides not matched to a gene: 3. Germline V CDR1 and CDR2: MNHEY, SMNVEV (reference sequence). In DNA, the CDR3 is TGTGCCAGCAGTTTGGGACAGGGGCCCGGGGCCAACGTCCTGACTTTC. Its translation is CASSLGQGPGANVLTF. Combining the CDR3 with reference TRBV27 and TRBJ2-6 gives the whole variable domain EAQVTQNPRYLITVTGKKLTVTCSQNMNHEYMSWYRQDPGLGLRQIYYSMNVEVTDKGDVPEGYKVSRKEKRNFPLILESPSPNQTSLYFCASSLGQGPGANVLTFGAGSRLTVL.

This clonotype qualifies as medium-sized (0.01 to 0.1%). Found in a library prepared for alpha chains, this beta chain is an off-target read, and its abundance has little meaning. CDR3 nucleotides: TGCAGTGCTAGAGGAACGCGCGGAAGGAACACCGGGGAGCTGTTTTTT. Its protein is CSARGTRGRNTGELFF. This chain joins TRBV20-1 and TRBJ2-2, with D unclear. CDR1 is DFQATT and CDR2 is SNEGSKA in the germline V gene (reference sequence). The CDR3 is 16 residues long. Trimming shortened V by 1 base and J by 1 base, and 13 bases separated the two germline ends.

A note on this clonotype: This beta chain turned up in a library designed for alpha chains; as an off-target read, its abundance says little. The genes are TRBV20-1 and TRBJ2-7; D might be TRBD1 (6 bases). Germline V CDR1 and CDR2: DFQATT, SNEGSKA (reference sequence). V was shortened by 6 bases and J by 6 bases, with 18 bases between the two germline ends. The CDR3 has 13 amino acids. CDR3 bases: TGCAGTGCCAGCCCCCGGACAGCCTTCGAGCAGTACTTC. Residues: CSASPRTAFEQYF.

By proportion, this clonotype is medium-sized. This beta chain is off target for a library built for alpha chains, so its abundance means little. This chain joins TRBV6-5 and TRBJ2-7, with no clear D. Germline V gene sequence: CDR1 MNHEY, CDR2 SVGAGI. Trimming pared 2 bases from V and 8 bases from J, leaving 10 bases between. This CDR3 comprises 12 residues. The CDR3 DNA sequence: TGTGCCAGCAGTTACGATCGGCGGAAGCAGTACTTC. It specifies CASSYDRRKQYF.

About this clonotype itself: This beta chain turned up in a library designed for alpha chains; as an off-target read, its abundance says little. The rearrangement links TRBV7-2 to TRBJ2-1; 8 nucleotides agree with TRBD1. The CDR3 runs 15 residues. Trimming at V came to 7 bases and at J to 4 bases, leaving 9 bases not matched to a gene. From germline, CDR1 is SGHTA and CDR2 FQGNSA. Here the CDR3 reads CASKLDRGRYNEQFF. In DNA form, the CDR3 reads TGTGCCAGCAAACTAGACAGGGGCCGGTACAATGAGCAGTTCTTC.

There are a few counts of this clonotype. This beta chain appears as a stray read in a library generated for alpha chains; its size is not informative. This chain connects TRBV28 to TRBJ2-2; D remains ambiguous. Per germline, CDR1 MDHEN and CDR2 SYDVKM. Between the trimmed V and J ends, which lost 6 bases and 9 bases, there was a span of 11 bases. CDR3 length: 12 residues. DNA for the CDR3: TGTGCCAGCAGCTCGGACGTAAGGGAGCTGTTTTTT. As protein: CASSSDVRELFF.

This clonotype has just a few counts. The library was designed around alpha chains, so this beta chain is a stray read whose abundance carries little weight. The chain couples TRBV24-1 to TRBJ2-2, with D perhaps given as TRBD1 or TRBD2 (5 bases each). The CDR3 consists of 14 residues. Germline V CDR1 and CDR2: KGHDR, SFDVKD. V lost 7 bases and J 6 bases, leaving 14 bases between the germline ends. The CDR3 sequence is CATRPGPAPGELFF. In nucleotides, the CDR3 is TGTGCCACCAGGCCGGGACCCGCCCCCGGGGAGCTGTTTTTT.

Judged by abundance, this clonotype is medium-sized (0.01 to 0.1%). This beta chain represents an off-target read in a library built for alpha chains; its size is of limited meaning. The CDR3 DNA reads TGTGCCAGTAGTATGAGCAGCCCCTCTGGGGCCAACGTCCTGACTTTC. Encoded protein: CASSMSSPSGANVLTF. The J gene is TRBJ2-6, the V gene TRBV19; no reliable D call. CDR3 length equals 16 residues. Germline assignment: CDR1 LNHDA and CDR2 SQIVND (reference sequence). Between the trimmed V and J ends, which lost 3 bases and 0 bases, there was a span of 9 bases.

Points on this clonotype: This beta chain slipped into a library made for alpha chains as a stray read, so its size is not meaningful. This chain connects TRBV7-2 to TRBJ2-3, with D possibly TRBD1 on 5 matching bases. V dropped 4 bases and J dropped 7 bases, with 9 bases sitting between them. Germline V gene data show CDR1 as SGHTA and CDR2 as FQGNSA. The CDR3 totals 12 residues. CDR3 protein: CASSSSGNTQYF. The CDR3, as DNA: TGTGCCAGCAGCTCTTCAGGGAATACGCAGTATTTT.

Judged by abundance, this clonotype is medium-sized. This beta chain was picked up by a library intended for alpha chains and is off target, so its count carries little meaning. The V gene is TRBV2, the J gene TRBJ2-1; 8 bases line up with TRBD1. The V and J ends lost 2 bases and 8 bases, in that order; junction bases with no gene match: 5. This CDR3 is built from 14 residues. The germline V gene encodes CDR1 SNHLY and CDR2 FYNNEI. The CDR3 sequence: CASSEQGAMDEQFF. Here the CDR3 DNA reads TGTGCCAGCAGTGAACAGGGGGCAATGGATGAGCAGTTCTTC. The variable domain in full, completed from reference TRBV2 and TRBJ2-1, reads EPEVTQTPSHQVTQMGQEVILRCVPISNHLYFYWYRQILGQKVEFLVSFYNNEISEKSEIFDDQFSVERPDGSNFTLKIRSTKLEDSAMYFCASSEQGAMDEQFFGPGTRLTVL.

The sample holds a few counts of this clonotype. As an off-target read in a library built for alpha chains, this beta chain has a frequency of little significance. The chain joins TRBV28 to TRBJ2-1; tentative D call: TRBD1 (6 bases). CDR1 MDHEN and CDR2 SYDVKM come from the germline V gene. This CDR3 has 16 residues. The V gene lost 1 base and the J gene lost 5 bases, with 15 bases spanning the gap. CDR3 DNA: TGTGCCAGCAGTTTATTACAGGGAGTCACACACAATGAGCAGTTCTTC. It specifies CASSLLQGVTHNEQFF. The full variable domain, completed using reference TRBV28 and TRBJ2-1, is DVKVTQSSRYLVKRTGEKVFLECVQDMDHENMFWYRQDPGLGLRLIYFSYDVKMKEKGDIPEGYSVSREKKERFSLILESASTNQTSMYLCASSLLQGVTHNEQFFGPGTRLTVL.

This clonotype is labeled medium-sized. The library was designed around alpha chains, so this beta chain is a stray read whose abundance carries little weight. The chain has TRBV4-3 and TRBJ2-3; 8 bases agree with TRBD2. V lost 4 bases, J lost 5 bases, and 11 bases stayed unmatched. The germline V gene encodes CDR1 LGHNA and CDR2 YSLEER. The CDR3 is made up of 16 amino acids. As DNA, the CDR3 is TGCGCCAGCAGCCCCCTGCCAACGGGAGGGCGAGATACGCAGTATTTT. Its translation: CASSPLPTGGRDTQYF.

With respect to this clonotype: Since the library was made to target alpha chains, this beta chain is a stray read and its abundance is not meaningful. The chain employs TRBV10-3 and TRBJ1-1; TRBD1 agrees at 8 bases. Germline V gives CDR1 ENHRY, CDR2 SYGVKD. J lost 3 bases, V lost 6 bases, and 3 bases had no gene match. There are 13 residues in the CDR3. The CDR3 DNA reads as TGTGCCATCAGGCCGGACAGGGACACTGAAGCTTTCTTT. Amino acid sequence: CAIRPDRDTEAFF.

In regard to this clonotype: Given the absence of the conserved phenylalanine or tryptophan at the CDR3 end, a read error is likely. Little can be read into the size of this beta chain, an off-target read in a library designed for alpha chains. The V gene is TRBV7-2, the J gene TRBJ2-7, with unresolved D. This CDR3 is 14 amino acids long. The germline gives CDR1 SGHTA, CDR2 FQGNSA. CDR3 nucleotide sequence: TGTCCCAGCAGCGATAACCGGGTTCCGCACGAGCAGTACTCC. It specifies CPSSDNRVPHEQYS.

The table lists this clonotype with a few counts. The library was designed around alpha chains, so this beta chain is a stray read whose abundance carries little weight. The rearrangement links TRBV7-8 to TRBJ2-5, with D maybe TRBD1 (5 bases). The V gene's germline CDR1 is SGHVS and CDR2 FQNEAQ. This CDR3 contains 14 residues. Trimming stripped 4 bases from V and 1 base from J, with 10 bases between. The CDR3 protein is CASSSWTSQETQYF. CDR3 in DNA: TGTGCCAGCAGCTCGTGGACAAGCCAAGAGACCCAGTACTTC.

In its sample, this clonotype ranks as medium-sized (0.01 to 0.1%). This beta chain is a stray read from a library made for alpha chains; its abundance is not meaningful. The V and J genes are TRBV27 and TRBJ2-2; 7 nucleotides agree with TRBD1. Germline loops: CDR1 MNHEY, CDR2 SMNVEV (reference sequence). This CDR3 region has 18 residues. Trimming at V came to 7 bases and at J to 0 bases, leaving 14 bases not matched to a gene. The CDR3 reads CASTRRPPTGTNTGELFF. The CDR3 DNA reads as TGTGCCAGCACCCGACGACCCCCGACAGGGACGAACACCGGGGAGCTGTTTTTT.

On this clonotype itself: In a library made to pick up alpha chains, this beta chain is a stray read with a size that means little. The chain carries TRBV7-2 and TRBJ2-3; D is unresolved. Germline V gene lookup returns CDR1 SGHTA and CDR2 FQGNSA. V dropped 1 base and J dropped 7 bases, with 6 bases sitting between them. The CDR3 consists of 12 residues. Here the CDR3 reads CASSLGANTQYF. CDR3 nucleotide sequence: TGTGCCAGCAGCTTAGGAGCAAATACGCAGTATTTT. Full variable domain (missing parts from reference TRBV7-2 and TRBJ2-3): GAGVSQSPSNKVTEKGKDVELRCDPISGHTALYWYRQSLGQGLEFLIYFQGNSAPDKSGLPSDRFSAERTGGSVSTLTIQRTQQEDSAVYLCASSLGANTQYFGPGTRLTVL.